One sample yielded the 23 T cell receptor beta chains listed below, sequenced in a study of blood T cell repertoires in COVID-19. Clones were sequenced by immunoSEQ multiplex PCR, and TCRdb holds only the in-frame ones, with some missing. Among roughly 80,000 clones listed, around 80% were seen once. Sequencing used peripheral blood. The receptor source for this set is a woman aged 60-75 years with acute or convalescent COVID-19.

This clone counts as medium-sized. This chain connects TRBV5-1 to TRBJ1-1, with no clear D. V was clipped by 1 base and J by 2 bases, with 21 bases between them. CDR1 and CDR2 from the germline V gene are SGHRS and YFSETQ. The CDR3 totals 18 residues. CDR3 DNA sequence: TGCGCCAGCAGCTTGTCCCAGGAGGTGGGAACGCCAAACACTGAAGCTTTCTTT. Protein: CASSLSQEVGTPNTEAFF.

V and J are TRBV14 and TRBJ2-3; D unclear. Germline CDR1 is SGHDN and CDR2 is FVKESK. V was cut by 0 bases and J by 8 bases, with 6 bases left in between. CDR3 size: 12 residues. The CDR3 loop reads CASSQDSGTQYF. In DNA, the CDR3 is TGTGCCAGCAGCCAAGATTCCGGTACGCAGTATTTT.

The rearrangement links TRBV19 to TRBJ2-1; the match to TRBD1 covers 12 bases. The CDR3 extends over 15 amino acids. From germline, CDR1 is LNHDA and CDR2 SQIVND (reference sequence). J gave up 8 bases and V 6 bases, and 8 bases lay outside the gene matches. The CDR3 bases are TGTGCCAGTAGCCCCCCGGGACAGGGGGCCCATGAGCAGTTCTTC. It codes for CASSPPGQGAHEQFF.

V gene TRBV19 combines with J gene TRBJ2-6; TRBD1 is a possible D gene (5 bases). Trimming shortened V by 3 bases and J by 2 bases, and 26 bases separated the two germline ends. The CDR3 is 21 residues long. Germline V gives CDR1 LNHDA, CDR2 SQIVND (reference sequence). The CDR3 reads CASSMKVTGANVLTGANVLTF. The CDR3 DNA reads TGTGCCAGTAGTATGAAAGTGACTGGGGCCAACGTCTTGACTGGGGCCAACGTCCTGACTTTC.

The chain couples TRBV6-1 to TRBJ2-2; D might be TRBD1 (5 bases). Between the trimmed V and J ends, which lost 3 bases and 5 bases, there was a span of 13 bases. CDR3 length: 15 residues. Germline CDR1 reads MNHNS; CDR2 reads SASEGT. The DNA of the CDR3 is TGTGCCAGCAGTGAGGGGCGACAGAAGACCGGGGAGCTGTTTTTT. Translated, it gives CASSEGRQKTGELFF.

This clone was seen just once. The CDR3 region has the DNA TGTGCCAGCAGCACGGGACCCCCGGGGGGGCAAGAGACCCAGTACTTC. Translating it yields CASSTGPPGGQETQYF. The V call is TRBV11-3, the J call TRBJ2-5, with 8 positions matching TRBD2. CDR3 length: 16 residues. The trim removed 5 bases at V and 2 bases at J, leaving 10 bases unmatched. The germline V gene has CDR1 SGHNT and CDR2 YENEEA.

J is TRBJ1-3 and V is TRBV14, with D unresolved. This CDR3 has 15 amino acids. V lost 2 bases, J lost 7 bases, and 15 bases lay in between. CDR1 and CDR2 (germline): SGHDN, FVKESK. CDR3 coding DNA: TGTGCCAGCAGCCAATATGAAGCGATAACGAACACCATATATTTT. Translated, it gives CASSQYEAITNTIYF. Drawing the rest from reference TRBV14 and TRBJ1-3, the complete variable domain is EAGVTQFPSHSVIEKGQTVTLRCDPISGHDNLYWYRRVMGKEIKFLLHFVKESKQDESGMPNNRFLAERTGGTYSTLKVQPAELEDSGVYFCASSQYEAITNTIYFGEGSWLTVV.

The rearrangement uses TRBV5-1 and TRBJ2-3; D gene uncertain. CDR1 and CDR2 (germline): SGHRS, YFSETQ. V was pared by 4 bases and J by 2 bases, with 14 bases between. CDR3 size: 15 residues. In DNA, the CDR3 is TGCGCCAGCAGCCCATTAAATTTAGACACAGATACGCAGTATTTT. It encodes CASSPLNLDTDTQYF.

This clone came up a few times. The rearrangement joins TRBV11-2 to TRBJ1-5; D is unclear. The germline V gene has CDR1 SGHAT and CDR2 FQNNGV. This CDR3 region has 14 residues. Trimming stripped 4 bases from V and 7 bases from J, with 14 bases between. This CDR3 reads CASSSQAAGQPQHF. The CDR3 bases are TGTGCCAGCAGCTCGCAGGCCGCGGGGCAGCCCCAGCATTTT.

This clone was found a few times. V gene TRBV18 combines with J gene TRBJ1-1; TRBD1 matches 9 bases. The germline V gene encodes CDR1 KGHSH and CDR2 LQKENI. V was clipped by 1 base and J by 0 bases; unmatched bases: 9. The CDR3 loop spans 18 amino acids. The CDR3 bases are TGTGCCAGCTCACCACTGGTCGTTGGACAGGGGATGAACACTGAAGCTTTCTTT. Translated, it gives CASSPLVVGQGMNTEAFF.

V gene TRBV10-1 combines with J gene TRBJ1-5; no reliable D call. Trimming left V 9 bases short and J 2 bases short, with 14 bases between. This CDR3 is 14 amino acids long. Germline V gene sequence: CDR1 WNHNN, CDR2 SYGVQD (reference sequence). CDR3 nucleotide sequence: TGCGCCAGTCAGTTTATGCGGGGCAATCAGCCCCAGCATTTT. Its translation is CASQFMRGNQPQHF.

The V call is TRBV19, the J call TRBJ1-1, with 7 nucleotides matching TRBD1. The CDR3 extends over 15 amino acids. In germline, CDR1 is LNHDA, CDR2 SQIVND (reference sequence). The ends lost 3 bases at V and 7 bases at J; junction bases unmatched: 11. For the CDR3, the DNA is TGTGCCAGTAGTATGGGAGACAGGGAATCGGTTGAAGCTTTCTTT. Protein: CASSMGDRESVEAFF. The full variable domain, with the rest looked up from reference TRBV19 and TRBJ1-1, is DGGITQSPKYLFRKEGQNVTLSCEQNLNHDAMYWYRQDPGQGLRLIYYSQIVNDFQKGDIAEGYSVSREKKESFPLTVTSAQKNPTAFYLCASSMGDRESVEAFFGQGTRLTVV.

Regarding this clone: Other DNA sequences in this specimen translate into the identical CDR3. The rearrangement links TRBV11-2 to TRBJ2-5, with 10 positions matching TRBD2. The CDR3 has 17 amino acids. The germline V gene encodes CDR1 SGHAT and CDR2 FQNNGV. With V trimmed by 2 bases and J by 4 bases, 10 bases remained unmatched. The CDR3 is CASSLRGLAGDGETQYF. CDR3 coding DNA: TGTGCCAGCAGCTTAAGGGGTCTAGCGGGGGATGGAGAGACCCAGTACTTC.

The chain carries TRBV7-2 and TRBJ2-3, with D unresolved. Germline CDR1 reads SGHTA; CDR2 reads FQGNSA. There are 11 residues in the CDR3. Trimming removed 5 bases from V and 3 bases from J, with 3 bases in between. In nucleotides, the CDR3 is TGTGCCAGCAGCCAGACAGATACGCAGTATTTT. As protein: CASSQTDTQYF.

This clone was detected only once. J is TRBJ1-3 and V is TRBV10-3, with 9 bases identical to TRBD1. Trimming removed 0 bases from V and 0 bases from J; junction bases left unmatched: 6. Germline V CDR1 and CDR2: ENHRY, SYGVKD. CDR3 size: 18 residues. In nucleotides, the CDR3 is TGTGCCATCAGTGAGTCTTGGGGACAGGGCTTCTCTGGAAACACCATATATTTT. This codes for CAISESWGQGFSGNTIYF.

The chain recombines TRBV11-2 with TRBJ1-4, with unresolved D. Germline-derived CDR1 and CDR2 are SGHAT and FQNNGV. The CDR3 totals 15 residues. Trimming left V 4 bases short and J 0 bases short, with 9 bases between. The CDR3 loop reads CASSWAGTTNEKLFF. In DNA, the CDR3 is TGTGCCAGCAGCTGGGCCGGCACAACTAATGAAAAACTGTTTTTT.

The chain employs TRBV5-1 and TRBJ2-4; 7 bases agree with TRBD1. Germline-derived CDR1 and CDR2 are SGHRS and YFSETQ. V lost 0 bases and J lost 0; bases outside the gene matches: 3. The CDR3 sequence is 16 residues long. The CDR3 spells CASSLETGRAKNIQYF. The CDR3, as DNA: TGCGCCAGCAGCTTGGAGACAGGGAGAGCCAAAAACATTCAGTACTTC.

The V call is TRBV7-6, the J call TRBJ1-1; possibly TRBD1 for D (5 bases). This CDR3 is built from 14 residues. V was pared by 3 bases and J by 4 bases, with 12 bases between. Looked up from germline, CDR1 is SGHVS and CDR2 is FNYEAQ. The CDR3 loop is CASSLRGLGTEAFF. The CDR3 coding sequence is TGTGCCAGCAGCTTGCGGGGGTTGGGCACTGAAGCTTTCTTT.

V and J are TRBV12-3 or TRBV12-4 and TRBJ1-2; D unclear. This CDR3 is 12 amino acids long. Trimming removed 6 bases at V and 5 bases at J, with 10 bases between. The chain's CDR3 is CASSAQAYGYTF. In DNA, the CDR3 is TGTGCCAGCAGCGCCCAGGCGTATGGCTACACCTTC.

The chain joins TRBV18 to TRBJ1-3, with 9 bases identical to TRBD1. V was pared by 3 bases and J by 1 base, with 4 bases of the junction left unmatched. Germline assignment: CDR1 KGHSH and CDR2 LQKENI. The length of the CDR3 is 16 residues. The CDR3 loop is CASSPLGQGSGNTIYF. The CDR3 region has the DNA TGTGCCAGCTCACCCCTGGGACAGGGATCTGGAAACACCATATATTTT.

The chain has TRBV28 and TRBJ2-7; 10 bases are a match to TRBD1. J gave up 3 bases and V 2 bases, and 25 bases lay outside the gene matches. Germline lookup yields CDR1 MDHEN and CDR2 SYDVKM. This CDR3 is 22 amino acids long. The CDR3 nucleotides are TGTGCCAGCAGTTTACCTCTCTCCGTTCTGGGACAGGGGAAATCTTTTTACTACGAGCAGTACTTC. Amino acids: CASSLPLSVLGQGKSFYYEQYF.

V and J are TRBV6-2 or TRBV6-3 and TRBJ1-1, with TRBD1 matching 7 bases. CDR3 length: 14 residues. Germline CDR1 MNHEY, CDR2 SVGEGT. V lost 2 bases and J lost 4; bases outside the gene matches: 4. CDR3 in DNA: TGTGCCAGCAGTTACGCAGGGGGAGCCACTGAAGCTTTCTTT. Translated, it gives CASSYAGGATEAFF.

V usage is TRBV6-1 and J usage is TRBJ2-7, with 9 bases identical to TRBD1. V gave up 1 base and J gave up 3 bases; unmatched junction bases: 4. Germline V CDR1 and CDR2: MNHNS, SASEGT. The CDR3 extends over 15 amino acids. CDR3: CASSEDTGQGYEQYF. In DNA form, the CDR3 reads TGTGCCAGCAGTGAAGACACGGGACAGGGCTACGAGCAGTACTTC.